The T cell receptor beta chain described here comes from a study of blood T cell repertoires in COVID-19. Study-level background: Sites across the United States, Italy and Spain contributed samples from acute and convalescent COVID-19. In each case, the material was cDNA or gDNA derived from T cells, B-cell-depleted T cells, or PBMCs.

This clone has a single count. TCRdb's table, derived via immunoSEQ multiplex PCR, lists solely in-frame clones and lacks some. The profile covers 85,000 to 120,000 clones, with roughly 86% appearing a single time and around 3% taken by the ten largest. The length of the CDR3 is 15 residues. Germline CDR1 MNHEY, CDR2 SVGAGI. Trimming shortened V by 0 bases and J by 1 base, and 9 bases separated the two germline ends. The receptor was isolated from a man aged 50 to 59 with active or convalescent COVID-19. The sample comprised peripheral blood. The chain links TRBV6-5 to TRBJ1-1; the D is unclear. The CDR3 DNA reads TGTGCCAGCAGTTACTCCCCAGATACGAACACTGAAGCTTTCTTT. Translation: CASSYSPDTNTEAFF.